The source of this T cell receptor (beta chain) is a study of response to subunit inactivated influenza vaccine. MiXCR was run by TCRdb on the RT-PCR reads, yielding one entry per CDR3 protein. Of more than 450,000 distinct CDR3 sequences listed, approximately 10% are singletons. The CDR3 length is 14 residues. Germline V CDR1 and CDR2: DFQATT, SNEGSKA (reference sequence). The V gene lost 6 bases and the J gene lost 2 bases, with 16 bases spanning the gap. This clonotype showed up just a few times. These data also formed part of another study, on T cells expressing NK-cell markers. Turning to that study: 5'RACE template switching with UMIs produced the TCR beta cDNA.

The receptor comes from a man aged 50-60 years who received an inactivated influenza vaccine. V gene TRBV20-1 combines with J gene TRBJ2-5, with D perhaps TRBD2 (6 bases). Sequencing used PBMCs from blood, obtained on the day of vaccination. As DNA, the CDR3 is TGCAGTGCCCAGGTTCCAGGGACTCAAGAGACCCAGTACTTC. It yields the protein CSAQVPGTQETQYF.